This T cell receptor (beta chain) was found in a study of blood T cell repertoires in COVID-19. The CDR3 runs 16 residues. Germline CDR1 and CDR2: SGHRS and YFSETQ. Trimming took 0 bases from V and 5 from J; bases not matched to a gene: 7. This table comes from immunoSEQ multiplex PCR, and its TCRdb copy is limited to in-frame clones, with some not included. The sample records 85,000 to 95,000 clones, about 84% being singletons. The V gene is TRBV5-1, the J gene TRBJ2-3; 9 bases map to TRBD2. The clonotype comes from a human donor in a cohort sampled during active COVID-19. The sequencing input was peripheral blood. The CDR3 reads CASSLGAGGAKDTQYF. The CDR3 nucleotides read TGCGCCAGCAGCTTGGGCGCGGGGGGGGCGAAAGATACGCAGTATTTT.